The next 27 T cell receptor beta chains were all read from a single sample in a study of OX40 agonist ivuxolimab in advanced cancers. Sequencing used immunoSEQ multiplex PCR; TCRdb keeps in-frame clones, though not all of them. The table lists roughly 60,000 clones, around four fifths of them singletons. Sequences were derived from CD4+ or CD8+ T cells sorted from blood, sampled in a trial of the OX40 agonist ivuxolimab. These receptors were taken from an adult with an advanced solid tumor such as melanoma, head and neck, liver or kidney cancer.

The chain carries TRBV7-9 and TRBJ2-2; 7 nucleotides align to TRBD1. Germline V gene data show CDR1 as SEHNR and CDR2 as FQNEAQ (reference sequence). The V gene end was trimmed by 7 bases and the J gene end by 2 bases; junction bases not matched to a gene: 7. This CDR3 spans 15 amino acids. The CDR3 DNA is TGTGCCAGCACGCTCTGGGACAGCAACACCGGGGAGCTGTTTTTT. Translating it yields CASTLWDSNTGELFF.

This rearrangement joins TRBV6-5 to TRBJ1-5; D perhaps matches TRBD1 (5 bases). Trimming stripped 4 bases from V and 5 bases from J, with 15 bases between. From germline, CDR1 is MNHEY and CDR2 SVGAGI. The CDR3 has 15 residues. In nucleotides, the CDR3 is TGTGCCAGCAGTTTCCGGGACGGGAGCGATCAGCCCCAGCATTTT. Translated, it gives CASSFRDGSDQPQHF.

The chain is built from TRBV15 and TRBJ2-3, with 10 bases identical to TRBD2. CDR1 and CDR2 (germline): LNHNV, YYDKDF (reference sequence). The CDR3 has 18 amino acids. V shed 0 bases, J shed 0 bases, and the junction held 6 bases outside the gene matches. CDR3 in DNA: TGTGCCACCAGCAGAGATTGGAGAGCGGGAGGGAGCACAGATACGCAGTATTTT. Encoded protein: CATSRDWRAGGSTDTQYF.

This chain connects TRBV9 to TRBJ1-1; D not certain. The CDR3 length is 14 residues. Germline-derived CDR1 and CDR2 are SGDLS and YYNGEE. The V end was cut by 0 bases, the J end by 8 bases, with 14 bases between. CDR3 DNA: TGTGCCAGCAGCGTAGAAGGAGGGTCAGAAGAAGCTTTCTTT. Translation gives CASSVEGGSEEAFF. Supplemented by reference TRBV9 and TRBJ1-1, the full variable domain reads DSGVTQTPKHLITATGQRVTLRCSPRSGDLSVYWYQQSLDQGLQFLIQYYNGEERAKGNILERFSAQQFPDLHSELNLSSLELGDSALYFCASSVEGGSEEAFFGQGTRLTVV.

This chain uses TRBV4-3 with TRBJ2-5; D is uncertain. The J call is in doubt because the DNA end fits TRBJ2-7 better. Germline V CDR1 and CDR2: LGHNA, YSLEER. There are 15 residues in the CDR3. CDR3 amino acids: CASSQVDDPGYEQYF. CDR3 nucleotide sequence: TGCGCCAGCAGCCAAGTCGACGACCCCGGCTACGAGCAGTACTTC.

The CDR3 spells CASSPSSGRSLYEQYF. The CDR3 DNA reads TGTGCCAGCAGCCCGTCGAGCGGGAGGTCCCTCTACGAGCAGTACTTC. The chain has TRBV7-9 and TRBJ2-5, with TRBD2 identical over 9 bases. The J call may be mistaken, given a closer DNA end match to TRBJ2-7. The CDR3 covers 16 residues. Looked up from germline, CDR1 is SEHNR and CDR2 is FQNEAQ (reference sequence).

This rearrangement joins TRBV6-5 to TRBJ1-3; TRBD1 matches 8 bases. V dropped 2 bases and J dropped 8; count of bases not matched to a gene: 8. The CDR3 contains 15 residues. CDR1 is MNHEY, CDR2 SVGAGI, per germline. The CDR3, as DNA: TGTGCCAGCAGTTACGAAAGCGACAGGGGACACACCATATATTTT. The encoded protein is CASSYESDRGHTIYF.

The chain joins TRBV9 to TRBJ2-7, with 13 bases that match TRBD2. Germline CDR1 SGDLS, CDR2 YYNGEE. V shed 4 bases and J 5 bases; nucleotides not matched to a gene: 6. CDR3 length: 15 amino acids. This CDR3 is CASSLGLAGAHEQYF. DNA for the CDR3: TGTGCCAGCAGCTTAGGACTAGCGGGAGCCCACGAGCAGTACTTC.

This chain uses TRBV9 with TRBJ2-3; weak D call: TRBD1 (5 bases). V dropped 5 bases and J dropped 4 bases, with 14 bases sitting between them. Per the germline V gene, CDR1 is SGDLS and CDR2 is YYNGEE. The CDR3 is made up of 14 amino acids. The CDR3 protein is CASSTGFRSDTQYF. DNA of the CDR3: TGTGCCAGCAGTACAGGTTTCCGGTCAGATACGCAGTATTTT.

This sequence joins TRBV5-5 and TRBJ2-3, with 11 bases identical to TRBD1. The ends lost 3 bases at V and 4 bases at J; junction bases unmatched: 1. Germline V lookup: CDR1 SGHKS, CDR2 YYEKEE (reference sequence). The CDR3 runs to 14 residues. This chain's CDR3 is CASSWGQGADTQYF. In DNA, the CDR3 is TGTGCCAGCAGCTGGGGACAGGGGGCAGATACGCAGTATTTT.

The J gene is TRBJ1-2, the V gene TRBV28; D remains unclear. CDR3 size: 13 residues. Between the trimmed V and J ends, which lost 3 bases and 8 bases, there was a span of 13 bases. The germline V gene has CDR1 MDHEN and CDR2 SYDVKM. CDR3 coding DNA: TGTGCCAGCAGTTTGGGAGTGCCCCGGGGCTACACCTTC. Its protein product is CASSLGVPRGYTF.

The rearrangement links TRBV9 to TRBJ2-3, with TRBD2 as a possible D gene (6 bases). The V gene lost 4 bases and the J gene lost 2 bases, with 20 bases spanning the gap. The germline gives CDR1 SGDLS, CDR2 YYNGEE. The CDR3 consists of 17 residues. The CDR3 region is CASSFPQEGGSTDTQYF. As DNA, the CDR3 is TGTGCCAGCAGCTTCCCCCAGGAGGGAGGATCCACAGATACGCAGTATTTT.

The chain couples TRBV15 to TRBJ1-6, with TRBD1 matching 7 bases. The CDR3 has 13 amino acids. Germline CDR1 is LNHNV and CDR2 is YYDKDF (reference sequence). Trimming at V came to 8 bases and at J to 7 bases, leaving 5 bases not matched to a gene. CDR3 DNA sequence: TGTGCCACCGGGACAGAGAGAAATTCACCCCTCCACTTT. Protein: CATGTERNSPLHF.

This chain joins TRBV7-9 and TRBJ2-7; no definite D call. Per the germline V gene, CDR1 is SEHNR and CDR2 is FQNEAQ (reference sequence). Trimming took 3 bases from V and 1 from J, leaving 4 bases between them. The CDR3 has 12 amino acids. CDR3 bases: TGTGCCAGCAGCTTGTGGTCCTACGAGCAGTACTTC. Translation: CASSLWSYEQYF.

This chain connects TRBV5-1 to TRBJ1-1; no reliable D call. CDR1 is SGHRS, CDR2 YFSETQ, per germline. Trimming cost V 0 bases and J 2 bases, with 8 bases left between them. There are 14 residues in the CDR3. The CDR3 loop is CASSLGQENTEAFF. The CDR3 DNA reads as TGCGCCAGCAGCTTGGGCCAAGAAAACACTGAAGCTTTCTTT.

The chain is built from TRBV7-3 and TRBJ2-3; perhaps TRBD2 as D (6 bases). Germline V gene lookup returns CDR1 SGHTA and CDR2 FQGTGA. The CDR3 spans 16 residues. V was cut by 1 base and J by 1 base, with 12 bases left in between. CDR3 sequence (DNA): TGTGCCAGCAGCTTAAAAGGCGGGACCGGCACAGATACGCAGTATTTT. It encodes CASSLKGGTGTDTQYF. The full variable domain, completed using reference TRBV7-3 and TRBJ2-3, is GAGVSQTPSNKVTEKGKYVELRCDPISGHTALYWYRQSLGQGPEFLIYFQGTGAADDSGLPNDRFFAVRPEGSVSTLKIQRTERGDSAVYLCASSLKGGTGTDTQYFGPGTRLTVL.

This chain joins TRBV9 and TRBJ2-7; 8 positions agree with TRBD2. Germline CDR1 is SGDLS and CDR2 is YYNGEE. The trim removed 0 bases at V and 2 bases at J, leaving 1 base unmatched. The CDR3 has 14 amino acids. CDR3 DNA: TGTGCCAGCAGCGTAGCGGGAGGGCCCTACGAGCAGTACTTC. It yields the protein CASSVAGGPYEQYF.

This CDR3 reads CASSYGVRQGAYEQYF. CDR3 bases: TGTGCCAGCAGTTACGGGGTGCGGCAGGGCGCCTACGAGCAGTACTTC. This chain links TRBV6-5 with TRBJ2-7; D is possibly TRBD1 (5 bases). The CDR3 extends over 16 amino acids. Germline loops: CDR1 MNHEY, CDR2 SVGAGI. The V and J ends lost 2 bases and 2 bases respectively, with 16 bases between them.

The gene calls are TRBV7-2 and TRBJ2-7; D possibly corresponds to TRBD2 (5 bases). Deletions cut 5 bases from V and 6 bases from J, with 17 bases between. The CDR3 totals 14 residues. CDR1 is SGHTA, CDR2 FQGNSA, per germline. DNA for the CDR3: TGTGCCAGCAGCCTGGCAAGGGAAGGAGGCGAGCAGTACTTC. Amino acid sequence: CASSLAREGGEQYF.

V usage is TRBV4-2 and J usage is TRBJ2-7; D is ambiguous. The CDR3 has 15 amino acids. Germline lookup yields CDR1 LGHNA and CDR2 YNFKEQ. V was trimmed by 2 bases and J by 3 bases, leaving 14 bases between them. The CDR3 here is CASSQIDNNLYEQYF. The CDR3 DNA follows: TGTGCCAGCAGCCAAATCGACAATAACCTCTACGAGCAGTACTTC.

For this clone: At one of its ends the junction is not consistent with the germline gene, which may arise from a read error. The chain has TRBV6-1 and TRBJ2-7; 10 bases match TRBD2. Germline V lookup: CDR1 MNHNS, CDR2 SASEGT. The CDR3 sequence is 15 residues long. Here the CDR3 DNA reads TGTACCAGCAGTCCCCCGGGACCAGCGGGAGGGGAGCAGTACTTC. Its translation: CTSSPPGPAGGEQYF.

The chain has TRBV11-3 and TRBJ2-1; D tentatively fits TRBD1 or TRBD2 (5 bases each). Trimming stripped 3 bases from V and 0 bases from J, with 9 bases between. The CDR3 covers 15 residues. Looked up from germline, CDR1 is SGHNT and CDR2 is YENEEA. Here the CDR3 reads CASSFGDPSYNEQFF. CDR3 coding DNA: TGTGCCAGCAGCTTTGGGGACCCCTCCTACAATGAGCAGTTCTTC.

The V gene is TRBV10-3, the J gene TRBJ2-3; TRBD2 matches 8 bases. CDR3 length: 19 residues. After removal of 6 bases from V and 0 bases from J, the junction contained 17 bases not matched to a gene. Per germline, CDR1 ENHRY and CDR2 SYGVKD. The CDR3, as DNA: TGTGCCATCAGCGACCCCGAGGGTAGCGGGACGCCTAGCACAGATACGCAGTATTTT. Its protein is CAISDPEGSGTPSTDTQYF.

V gene TRBV11-3 combines with J gene TRBJ2-3, with 7 nucleotides matching TRBD1. V lost 5 bases and J lost 2; bases outside the gene matches: 7. The CDR3 contains 15 residues. Germline loops: CDR1 SGHNT, CDR2 YENEEA. Here the CDR3 DNA reads TGTGCCAGCAGCCCCCGGGACAGATACACAGATACGCAGTATTTT. This translates into CASSPRDRYTDTQYF.

CDR3 nucleotide sequence: TGTGCCAGCAGATTGGTGGCAGGAGCCGAAGTCGAGCAGTACTTC. Its protein product is CASRLVAGAEVEQYF. This chain links TRBV27 with TRBJ2-7; D unclear. The ends were cut back, 6 bases at V and 6 bases at J, with 21 bases in the middle. The CDR3 sequence is 15 residues long. Germline V lookup: CDR1 MNHEY, CDR2 SMNVEV (reference sequence).

The CDR3 region has the DNA TGTGCCAGCATTACACAGGGGGTTAACGGAAACACCATATATTTT. This codes for CASITQGVNGNTIYF. The J gene is TRBJ1-3, the V gene TRBV6-1; 8 bases align to TRBD1. V lost 7 bases to trimming and J lost 4 bases; unmatched junction nucleotides: 9. CDR3 length: 15 amino acids. Germline V gene sequence: CDR1 MNHNS, CDR2 SASEGT.

This chain uses TRBV11-2 with TRBJ2-3, with 10 bases aligning to TRBD2. Germline V gene lookup returns CDR1 SGHAT and CDR2 FQNNGV. V shed 4 bases, J shed 7 bases, and the junction held 11 bases outside the gene matches. This CDR3 has 16 amino acids. CDR3: CASSSVWTSGGNTQYF. The CDR3 DNA reads TGTGCCAGCAGCTCAGTATGGACTAGCGGCGGAAATACGCAGTATTTT.